The entry below gives a single T cell receptor beta chain sequence along with its context. These data originate in a study of patients and donors after allogeneic stem cell transplantation. In TCRdb, the RT-PCR reads were re-called with MiXCR into one record per CDR3 protein. The sample records over 150,000 distinct CDR3 sequences, 25% to 35% being singletons. There are 19 residues in the CDR3. Germline CDR1 MRHNA, CDR2 SNTAGT. V was shortened by 5 bases and J by 2 bases, with 25 bases between the two germline ends. The source material was blood, either unsorted or a sorted T cell fraction (not recorded which). The source is a human donor who was either an allogeneic HSCT recipient or a stem cell or donor lymphocyte infusion donor (not recorded which). It is not recorded whose cells these are; they may come from a transplant donor. The chain employs TRBV6-4 and TRBJ1-5; D is possibly TRBD1 (6 bases). The chain's CDR3 is CASSPFPGTQGGGNQPQHF. The CDR3 nucleotides read TGTGCCAGCAGTCCCTTCCCCGGGACTCAAGGGGGGGGCAATCAGCCCCAGCATTTT.